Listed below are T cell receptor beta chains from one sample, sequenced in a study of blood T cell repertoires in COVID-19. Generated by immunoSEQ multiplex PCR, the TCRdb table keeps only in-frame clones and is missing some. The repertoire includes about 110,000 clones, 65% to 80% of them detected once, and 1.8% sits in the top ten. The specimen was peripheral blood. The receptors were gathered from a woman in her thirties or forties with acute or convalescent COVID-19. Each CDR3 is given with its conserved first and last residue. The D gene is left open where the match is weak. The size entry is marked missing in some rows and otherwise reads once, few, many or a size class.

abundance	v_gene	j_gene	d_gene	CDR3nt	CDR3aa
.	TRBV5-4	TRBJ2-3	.	TGTGCCAGCAGCTTGTCTAGAGAGGGAGATACGCAGTATTTT	CASSLSREGDTQYF
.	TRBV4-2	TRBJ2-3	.	TGTGCCAGCAGCCGGCAGTGGACTAGCACAGATACGCAGTATTTT	CASSRQWTSTDTQYF
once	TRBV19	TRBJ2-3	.	TGTGCCAGTTCCACCACGGACTGGGATACGCAGTATTTT	CASSTTDWDTQYF
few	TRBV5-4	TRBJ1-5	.	TGTGCCAGCAGCTCAGGAGGGGAACAGCCCCAGCATTTT	CASSSGGEQPQHF
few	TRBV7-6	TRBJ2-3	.	TGTGCCAGCAGCTTAGATAGGCTAGCCACAGATACGCAGTATTTT	CASSLDRLATDTQYF
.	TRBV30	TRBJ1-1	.	TGTGCCTGGAGTCCGCCCCCCCCCGGTGAAGCTTTCTTT	CAWSPPPPGEAFF
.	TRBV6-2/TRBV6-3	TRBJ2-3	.	TGTGCCAGCAGTTACACAGCCTGGAAGGGGGATACGCAGTATTTT	CASSYTAWKGDTQYF
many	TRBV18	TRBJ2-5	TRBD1	TGTGCCAGCTCACCGACAGGGACGGAGACCCAGTACTTC	CASSPTGTETQYF
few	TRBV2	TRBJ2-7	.	TGTGCCAGCAGAGGGGCGGAATATCTACTGGAGCAGTACTTC	CASRGAEYLLEQYF
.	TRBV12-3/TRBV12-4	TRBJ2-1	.	TGTGCCAGCAGTTCGCTAGGTTCAGAGCAGTTCTTC	CASSSLGSEQFF
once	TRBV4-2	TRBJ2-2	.	TGTGCCAGCAGCCAAGAAGGAGGGGCAGCCGGGGAGCTGTTTTTT	CASSQEGGAAGELFF
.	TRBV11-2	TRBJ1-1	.	TGTGCCAGCAGCCCCGGGTCGGGGGGGAACACTGAAGCTTTCTTT	CASSPGSGGNTEAFF
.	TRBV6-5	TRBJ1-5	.	TGTGCCAGCGGAACTTCCGGGGGAGGTGAGCCCCAGCATTTT	CASGTSGGGEPQHF
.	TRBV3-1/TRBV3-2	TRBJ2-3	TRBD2	TGTGCCAGCAGCCAAGAAGGTACTAGCGGGGGGTTTCAGGATACGCAGTATTTT	CASSQEGTSGGFQDTQYF
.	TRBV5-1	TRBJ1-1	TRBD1	TGCGCCAGCACTTCCACGCAGACAGGGAATACTGAAGCTTTCTTT	CASTSTQTGNTEAFF
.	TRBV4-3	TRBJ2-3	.	TGCGCCAGCAGCCAAGAGGCGAGGGCAGATACGCAGTATTTT	CASSQEARADTQYF
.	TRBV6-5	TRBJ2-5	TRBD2	TGTGCCAGCAGTAAAACTAGCGGGGGAGAAGAGACCCAGTACTTC	CASSKTSGGEETQYF
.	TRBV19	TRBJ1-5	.	TGTGCCAGTAGTCCCTATGGCAATCAGCCCCAGCATTTT	CASSPYGNQPQHF
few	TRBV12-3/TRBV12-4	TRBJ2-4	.	TGTGCCAGCAAAAGGGGGTCTACCATTCAGTACTTC	CASKRGSTIQYF
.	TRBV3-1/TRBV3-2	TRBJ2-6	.	TGTGCCAGCAGCCAAGTGACAGGGAGGACTGGGGCCAACGTCCTGACTTTC	CASSQVTGRTGANVLTF
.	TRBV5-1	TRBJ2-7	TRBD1	TGCGCCAGCAGCCGTGGGTTGGCCCTCGGCGGGACAGGAACCAACGAGCAGTACTTC	CASSRGLALGGTGTNEQYF
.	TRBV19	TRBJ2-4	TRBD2	TGTGCCAGTAGCGTCCGGGTGCGGGGGAGCGAAAACATTCAGTACTTC	CASSVRVRGSENIQYF
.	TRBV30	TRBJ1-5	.	TGTGCCTGGTCTCAGGGTAGCAATCAGCCCCAGCATTTT	CAWSQGSNQPQHF
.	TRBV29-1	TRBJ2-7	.	TGCAGCGTTTTCAGCTACGAGCAGTACTTC	CSVFSYEQYF
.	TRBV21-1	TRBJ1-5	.	TGTGCCAGCAGCAAACGGGACAGGGGGTACTACCGCGGCAATCAGCCCCAGCATTTT	CASSKRDRGYYRGNQPQHF
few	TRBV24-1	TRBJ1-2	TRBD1	TGTGCCACCAGTGAGACAGGGACAGGGAACTATGGCTACACCTTC	CATSETGTGNYGYTF
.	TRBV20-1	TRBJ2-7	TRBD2	TGCAGTGCTAGTGTCCTAGCGGGATACGAGCAGTACTTC	CSASVLAGYEQYF
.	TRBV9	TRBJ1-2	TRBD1	TGTGCCAGCAGCCCTGAGACAGGGGGCTATGGCTACACCTTC	CASSPETGGYGYTF
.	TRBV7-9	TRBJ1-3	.	TGTGCCAGCAGCAGCGCTGGAAACACCATATATTTT	CASSSAGNTIYF
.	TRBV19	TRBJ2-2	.	TGTGCCAGTAGTATAGGGAACAGGGTTTTGAACACCGGGGAGCTGTTTTTT	CASSIGNRVLNTGELFF
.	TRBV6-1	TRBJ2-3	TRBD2	TGTGCCAGCAGTGACGGCTTTAGCGGGGTAGGGGATACGCAGTATTTT	CASSDGFSGVGDTQYF
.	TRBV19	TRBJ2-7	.	TGTGCCAGTAGTAAAACAGGCTCCTACGAGCAGTACTTC	CASSKTGSYEQYF
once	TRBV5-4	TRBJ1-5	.	TGTGCCAGCAGCGTTGACAGTGATCAGCCCCAGCATTTT	CASSVDSDQPQHF
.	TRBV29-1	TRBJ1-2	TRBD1	TGCAGCGACCGACAGGGAAACTATGGCTACACCTTC	CSDRQGNYGYTF
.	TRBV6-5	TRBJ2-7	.	TGTGCCAGCAGTTACAGGGGAAGGGGCGAGCAGTACTTC	CASSYRGRGEQYF
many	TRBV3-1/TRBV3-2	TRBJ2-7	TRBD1	TGTGCCAGCAGCCCCCCTGGGACAGGGATTGAAGAGCAGTACTTC	CASSPPGTGIEEQYF
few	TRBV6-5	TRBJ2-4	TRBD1	TGTGCCAGCAGCACGGGACAGCTAGCCAAAAACATTCAGTACTTC	CASSTGQLAKNIQYF
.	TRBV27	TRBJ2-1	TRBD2	TGTGCCAGCAGGCGGGGGAACTCCTACAATGAGCAGTTCTTC	CASRRGNSYNEQFF
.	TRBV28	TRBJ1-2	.	TGTGCCAGCAGTTTTAGGGGTGGGCTAGGCTCCTTCACCTTC	CASSFRGGLGSFTF
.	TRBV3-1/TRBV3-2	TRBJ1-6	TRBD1	TGTGCCAGCAGCCAAGCAGTTAGGGACAGGGGTAATTCACCCCTCCACTTT	CASSQAVRDRGNSPLHF
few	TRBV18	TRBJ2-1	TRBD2	TGTGCCAGCTCAAATAGCGGGGGGGCCTACAATGAGCAGTTCTTC	CASSNSGGAYNEQFF
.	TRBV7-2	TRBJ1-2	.	TGTGCCAGCAGCTCCTCCGGGACTACGGGTGATGGCTACACCTTC	CASSSSGTTGDGYTF
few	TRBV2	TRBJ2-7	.	TGTGCCAGCAACAACAGAATCGATTGGGAGCAGTACTTC	CASNNRIDWEQYF
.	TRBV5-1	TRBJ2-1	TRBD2	TGCGCCAGCAGCTTGGTAGCGGGGGCCAACAATGAGCAGTTCTTC	CASSLVAGANNEQFF
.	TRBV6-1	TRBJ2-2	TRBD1	TGTGCCAGCAGTGAATACAGGGGGACCACCGGGGAGCTGTTTTTT	CASSEYRGTTGELFF
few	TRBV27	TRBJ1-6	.	TGTGCCAGCCAATTCCAGGGTAATAATTCACCCCTCCACTTT	CASQFQGNNSPLHF
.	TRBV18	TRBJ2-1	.	TGTGCCAGCTCACCACTGGCGGTCAATGAGCAGTTCTTC	CASSPLAVNEQFF
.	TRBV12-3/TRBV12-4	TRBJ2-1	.	TGTGCCAGCGGGGGGGCCACAATTTGGGAGCAGTTCTTC	CASGGATIWEQFF
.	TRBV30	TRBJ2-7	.	TGTGCCTGCGGGGGACAGTTTTCCCCCTACGAGCAGTACTTC	CACGGQFSPYEQYF
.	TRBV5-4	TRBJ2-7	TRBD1	TGTGCCAGCAGGCGGGACAGGGGTACGGACGAGCAGTACTTC	CASRRDRGTDEQYF
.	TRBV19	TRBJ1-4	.	TGTGCCAGTAGAACAGGAGACTTTAATGAAAAACTGTTTTTT	CASRTGDFNEKLFF
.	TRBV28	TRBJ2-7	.	TGTGCCAGCAGTTTAACGGGTGCCTTCTACGAGCAGTACTTC	CASSLTGAFYEQYF